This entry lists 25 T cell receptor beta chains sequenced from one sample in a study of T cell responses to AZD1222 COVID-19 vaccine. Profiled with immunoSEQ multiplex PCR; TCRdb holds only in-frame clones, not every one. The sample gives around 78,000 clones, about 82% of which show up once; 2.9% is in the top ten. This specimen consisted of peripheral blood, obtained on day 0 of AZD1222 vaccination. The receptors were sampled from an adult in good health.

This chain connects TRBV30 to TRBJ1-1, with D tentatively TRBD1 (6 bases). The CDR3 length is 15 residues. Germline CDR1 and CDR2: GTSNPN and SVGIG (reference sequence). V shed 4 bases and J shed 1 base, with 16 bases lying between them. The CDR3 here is CAWTAGVGANTEAFF. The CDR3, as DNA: TGTGCCTGGACCGCGGGGGTGGGGGCGAACACTGAAGCTTTCTTT.

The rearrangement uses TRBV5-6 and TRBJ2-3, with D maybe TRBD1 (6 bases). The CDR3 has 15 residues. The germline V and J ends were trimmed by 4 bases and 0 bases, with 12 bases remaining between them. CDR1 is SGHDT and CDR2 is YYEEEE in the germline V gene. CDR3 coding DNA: TGTGCCAGCAGCGACACTGACAGGAGCACAGATACGCAGTATTTT. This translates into CASSDTDRSTDTQYF.

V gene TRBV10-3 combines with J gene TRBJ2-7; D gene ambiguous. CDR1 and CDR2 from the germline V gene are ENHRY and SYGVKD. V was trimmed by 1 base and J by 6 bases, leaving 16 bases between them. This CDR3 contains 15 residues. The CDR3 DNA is TGTGCCATCAGTGAGTGGGCGGCGTCGGAAAGCGAGCAGTACTTC. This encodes CAISEWAASESEQYF.

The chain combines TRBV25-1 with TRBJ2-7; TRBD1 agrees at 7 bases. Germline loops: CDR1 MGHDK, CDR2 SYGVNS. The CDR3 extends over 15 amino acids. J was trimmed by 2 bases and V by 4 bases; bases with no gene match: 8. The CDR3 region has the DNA TGTGCCAGCAGTGGACTTCCGGGACAGCCCTACGAGCAGTACTTC. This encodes CASSGLPGQPYEQYF.

In DNA form, the CDR3 reads TGTGCCAGCAGCTTAGGGCGACAGGATAACAATGAGCAGTTCTTC. This encodes CASSLGRQDNNEQFF. This rearrangement joins TRBV7-9 to TRBJ2-1; D might be TRBD1 (6 bases). V was clipped by 1 base and J by 5 bases, with 12 bases between them. The V gene's germline CDR1 is SEHNR and CDR2 FQNEAQ (reference sequence). The CDR3 has 15 residues.

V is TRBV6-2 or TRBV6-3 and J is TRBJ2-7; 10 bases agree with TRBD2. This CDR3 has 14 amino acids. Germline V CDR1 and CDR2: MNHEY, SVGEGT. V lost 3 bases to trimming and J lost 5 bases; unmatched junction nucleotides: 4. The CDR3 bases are TGTGCCAGCAGTTATCTAGCGGGAGTTGACGAGCAGTACTTC. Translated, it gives CASSYLAGVDEQYF.

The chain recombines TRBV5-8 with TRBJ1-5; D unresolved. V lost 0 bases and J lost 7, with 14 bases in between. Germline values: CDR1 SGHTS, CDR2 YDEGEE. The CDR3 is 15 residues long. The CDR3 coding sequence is TGTGCCAGCAGCTTGGGGTCCTTGCTAGTCCAGCCCCAGCATTTT. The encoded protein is CASSLGSLLVQPQHF.

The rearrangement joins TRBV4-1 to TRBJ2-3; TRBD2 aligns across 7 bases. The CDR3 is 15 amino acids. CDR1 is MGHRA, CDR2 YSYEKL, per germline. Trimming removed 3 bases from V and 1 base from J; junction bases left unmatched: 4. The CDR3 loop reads CASSHPRGGTDTQYF. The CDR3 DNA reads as TGCGCCAGCAGCCACCCCCGGGGGGGCACAGATACGCAGTATTTT.

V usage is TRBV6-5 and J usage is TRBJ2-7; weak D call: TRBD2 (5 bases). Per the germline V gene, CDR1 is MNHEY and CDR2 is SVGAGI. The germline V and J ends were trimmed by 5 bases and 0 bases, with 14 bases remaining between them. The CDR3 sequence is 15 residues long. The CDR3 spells CASSNERRSSYEQYF. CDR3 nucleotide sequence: TGTGCCAGCAGTAACGAGCGGAGAAGCTCCTACGAGCAGTACTTC.

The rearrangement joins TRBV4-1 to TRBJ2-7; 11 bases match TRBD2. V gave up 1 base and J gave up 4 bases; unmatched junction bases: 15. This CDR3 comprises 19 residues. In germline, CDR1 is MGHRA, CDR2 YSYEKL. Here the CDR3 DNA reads TGCGCCAGCAGCCAAGGGAGTAGCGGGAGGGCCGCTCTTCCTTACGAGCAGTACTTC. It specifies CASSQGSSGRAALPYEQYF.

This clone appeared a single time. CDR3 region: CASSPPGDYGYTF. CDR3 coding DNA: TGTGCCAGCAGTCCCCCAGGGGACTATGGCTACACCTTC. This rearrangement joins TRBV28 to TRBJ1-2, with a tentative D call TRBD1 (6 bases). CDR3 size: 13 residues. Germline lookup yields CDR1 MDHEN and CDR2 SYDVKM. V was cut by 5 bases and J by 3 bases, with 10 bases left in between.

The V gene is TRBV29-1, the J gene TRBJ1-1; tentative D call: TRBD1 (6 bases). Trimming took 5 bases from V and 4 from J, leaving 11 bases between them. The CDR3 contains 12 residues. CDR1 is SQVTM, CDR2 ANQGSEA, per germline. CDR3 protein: CSVNRDGTEAFF. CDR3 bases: TGCAGCGTTAACAGGGATGGCACTGAAGCTTTCTTT.

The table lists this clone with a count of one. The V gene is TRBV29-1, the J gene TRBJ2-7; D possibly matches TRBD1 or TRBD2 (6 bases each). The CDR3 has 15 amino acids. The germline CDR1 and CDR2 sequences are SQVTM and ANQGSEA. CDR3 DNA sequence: TGCAGTACCTCAGGGGAGGACTTTAGCTCCTACGAGCAGTACTTC. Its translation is CSTSGEDFSSYEQYF.

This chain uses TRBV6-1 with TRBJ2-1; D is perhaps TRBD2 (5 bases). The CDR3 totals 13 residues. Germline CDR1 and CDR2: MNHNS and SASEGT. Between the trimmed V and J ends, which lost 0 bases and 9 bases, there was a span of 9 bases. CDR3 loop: CASSEAEAREQFF. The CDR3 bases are TGTGCCAGCAGTGAAGCGGAGGCTCGTGAGCAGTTCTTC.

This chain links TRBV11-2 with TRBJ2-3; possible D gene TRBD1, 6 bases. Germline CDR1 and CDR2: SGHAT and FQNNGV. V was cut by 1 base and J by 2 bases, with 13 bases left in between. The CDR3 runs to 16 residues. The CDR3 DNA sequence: TGTGCCAGCAGCTTAGGGCCATGGGGGCCCACAGATACGCAGTATTTT. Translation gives CASSLGPWGPTDTQYF.

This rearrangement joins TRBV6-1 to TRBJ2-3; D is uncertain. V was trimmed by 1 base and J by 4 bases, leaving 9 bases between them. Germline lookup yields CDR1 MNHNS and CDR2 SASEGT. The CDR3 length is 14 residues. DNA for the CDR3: TGTGCCAGCAGTGAAGGGCTTAGCCCAGATACGCAGTATTTT. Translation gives CASSEGLSPDTQYF.

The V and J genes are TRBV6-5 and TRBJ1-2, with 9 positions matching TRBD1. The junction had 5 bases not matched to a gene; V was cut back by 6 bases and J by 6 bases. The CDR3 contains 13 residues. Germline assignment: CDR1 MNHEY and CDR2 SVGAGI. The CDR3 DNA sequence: TGTGCCAGCAGAACCGGGACAGGGCATGGCTACACCTTC. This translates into CASRTGTGHGYTF.

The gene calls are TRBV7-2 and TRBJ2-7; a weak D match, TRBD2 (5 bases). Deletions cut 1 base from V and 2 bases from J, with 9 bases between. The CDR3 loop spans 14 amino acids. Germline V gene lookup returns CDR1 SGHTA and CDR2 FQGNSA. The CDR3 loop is CASSLGGSAYEQYF. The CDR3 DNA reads TGTGCCAGCAGCTTAGGAGGGTCAGCCTACGAGCAGTACTTC.

The CDR3 spells CASSRKGQGVLDYGYTF. As DNA, the CDR3 is TGTGCCAGCAGCCGGAAGGGACAGGGGGTTCTAGACTATGGCTACACCTTC. J is TRBJ1-2 and V is TRBV21-1; the table's TRBD1 call for D was not verified on the DNA. TRBV21-1 is given as a pseudogene. This CDR3 contains 17 residues.

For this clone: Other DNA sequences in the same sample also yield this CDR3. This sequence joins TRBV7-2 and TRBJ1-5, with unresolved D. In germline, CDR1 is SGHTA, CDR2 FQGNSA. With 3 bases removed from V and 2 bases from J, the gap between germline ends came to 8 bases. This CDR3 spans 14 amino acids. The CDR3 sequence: CASSFQWGNQPQHF. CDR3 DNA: TGTGCCAGCAGCTTCCAGTGGGGCAATCAGCCCCAGCATTTT.

Here the CDR3 reads CASGWASSYNSPLHF. DNA of the CDR3: TGTGCCAGCGGGTGGGCTAGCTCCTATAATTCACCCCTCCACTTT. The chain recombines TRBV5-5 with TRBJ1-6; no definite D call. V was clipped by 7 bases and J by 0 bases, with 11 bases between them. The germline CDR1 and CDR2 sequences are SGHKS and YYEKEE (reference sequence). This CDR3 comprises 15 residues.

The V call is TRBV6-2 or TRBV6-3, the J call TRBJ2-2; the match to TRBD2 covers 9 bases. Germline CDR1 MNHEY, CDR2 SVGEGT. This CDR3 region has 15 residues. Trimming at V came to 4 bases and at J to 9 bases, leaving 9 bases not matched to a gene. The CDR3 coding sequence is TGTGCCAGCAGTTTTCCTAGCGGGACCACGAGGGAGCTGTTTTTT. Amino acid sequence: CASSFPSGTTRELFF.

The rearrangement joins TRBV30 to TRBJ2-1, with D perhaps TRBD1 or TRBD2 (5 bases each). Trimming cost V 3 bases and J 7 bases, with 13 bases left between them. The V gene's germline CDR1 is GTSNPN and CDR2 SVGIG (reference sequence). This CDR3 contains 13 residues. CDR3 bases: TGTGCCTGGAGGGGACGGGGTTGGAATGAGCAGTTCTTC. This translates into CAWRGRGWNEQFF.

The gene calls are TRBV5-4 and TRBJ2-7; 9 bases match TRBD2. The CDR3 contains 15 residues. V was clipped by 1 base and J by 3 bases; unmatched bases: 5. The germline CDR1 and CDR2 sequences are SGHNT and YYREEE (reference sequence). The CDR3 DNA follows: TGTGCCAGCAGCTTGACGCTAGCGGGGCTCTACGAGCAGTACTTC. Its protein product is CASSLTLAGLYEQYF.

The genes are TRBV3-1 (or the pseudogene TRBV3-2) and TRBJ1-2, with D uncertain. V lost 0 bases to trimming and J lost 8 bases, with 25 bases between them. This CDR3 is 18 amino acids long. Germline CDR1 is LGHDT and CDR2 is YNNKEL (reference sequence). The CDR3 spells CASSQDSPGRPNFYGYTF. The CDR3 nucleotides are TGTGCCAGCAGCCAAGATTCCCCGGGCCGCCCTAATTTCTACGGCTACACCTTC.